The rows below give T cell receptor beta chains drawn from one sample of a study of blood T cells in healthy people across ages. TCRdb analysed the 5' RACE reads with MiXCR anew, one entry per CDR3 protein. The sample lists about 1,500,000 distinct CDR3 sequences, 42% seen once, with 7.9% in the top ten. The sequencing sample was made of blood. The receptor set was obtained from a woman between 18 and 29 years old in good health. CDR3s include the opening cysteine and the closing phenylalanine or tryptophan. A D gene is named only where the DNA matches it firmly. Clone size appears in some rows only: once, few, many, or a class for an expanded clone.

clone_size j_call d_call v_call cdr3_length cdr3_aa cdr3_nt
few TRBJ2-3 . TRBV20-1 15 CSARSGAPGTDTQYF TGCAGTGCTAGATCTGGCGCGCCTGGCACAGATACGCAGTATTTT
few TRBJ2-3 . TRBV4-1 16 CASSPPPYSGTDTQYF TGCGCCAGCAGCCCTCCCCCATATAGTGGCACAGATACGCAGTATTTT
. TRBJ1-5 TRBD1 TRBV20-1 16 CSARDGTGLSNQPQHF TGCAGTGCTAGAGATGGGACAGGGCTTAGCAATCAGCCCCAGCATTTT
. TRBJ2-2 . TRBV20-1 14 CSARAATSTGELFF TGCAGTGCTAGAGCGGCAACCTCCACCGGGGAGCTGTTTTTT
few TRBJ2-2 TRBD1 TRBV20-1 12 CSADRDTGELFF TGCAGTGCAGACAGGGACACCGGGGAGCTGTTTTTT
. TRBJ1-6 . TRBV10-3 19 CAITLKIQGAPPLDSPLHF TGTGCCATCACCCTGAAGATCCAGGGAGCCCCACCTTTGGATTCACCCCTCCACTTT
many TRBJ2-7 . TRBV4-1 15 CASSQGGGFSYEQYF TGCGCCAGCAGTCAGGGGGGAGGCTTCTCCTACGAGCAGTACTTC
. TRBJ2-7 . TRBV21-1 18 CASSKARASGSSYNEQYF TGTGCCAGCAGCAAAGCAAGAGCTAGCGGGAGCTCCTACAATGAGCAGTACTTC
. TRBJ1-1 . TRBV27 14 CASSPGLENTEAFF TGTGCCAGCAGCCCCGGACTCGAGAACACTGAAGCTTTCTTT
. TRBJ2-5 TRBD2 TRBV5-1 16 CASSLGATSGINEQYF TGCGCCAGCAGCTTGGGGGCGACTAGCGGGATCAATGAGCAGTACTTC
. TRBJ1-1 . TRBV10-3 16 CAISESPGWGSTEAFF TGTGCCATCAGTGAGTCGCCGGGTTGGGGAAGCACTGAAGCTTTCTTT
. TRBJ1-2 TRBD1 TRBV4-1 14 CASSHPDRAYGYTF TGCGCCAGCAGCCATCCCGACAGGGCCTATGGCTACACCTTC
few TRBJ1-1 . TRBV4-1 15 CASSQVLSGRTEAFF TGCGCCAGCAGCCAAGTCCTATCAGGGCGGACTGAAGCTTTCTTT
. TRBJ2-3 TRBD2 TRBV27 16 CASSLFGLAGTPSQYF TGTGCCAGCAGCCTTTTCGGACTAGCGGGGACCCCATCGCAGTATTTT
. TRBJ1-6 . TRBV7-9 14 CASSLQGFNSPLHF TGTGCCAGCAGCTTACAGGGGTTCAACTCACCCCTCCACTTT
. TRBJ2-1 TRBD2 TRBV11-3 14 CASSLGGSQYEQFF TGTGCCAGCAGCTTGGGGGGGAGCCAGTATGAGCAGTTCTTC
. TRBJ2-1 . TRBV10-3 14 CAISERELYSEQFF TGTGCCATCAGTGAGCGGGAGCTTTACAGTGAGCAGTTCTTC
. TRBJ2-3 . TRBV27 15 CASSLSRVGADTQYF TGTGCCAGTAGTTTATCTAGGGTAGGAGCAGATACGCAGTATTTT
once TRBJ2-1 . TRBV2 15 CASHTPGAADNEQFF TGTGCCAGCCACACCCCGGGGGCGGCCGACAATGAGCAGTTCTTC
. TRBJ2-7 TRBD1 TRBV12-3/TRBV12-4 13 CASRGTGIYEQYF TGTGCCAGCAGGGGGACAGGGATCTACGAGCAGTACTTC
. TRBJ2-4 . TRBV12-3/TRBV12-4 15 CASSSTGVTKNIQYF TGTGCCAGCAGTTCCACAGGTGTAACCAAAAACATTCAGTACTTC
once TRBJ1-2 . TRBV30 14 CACGKGPNGYGYTF TGTGCCTGTGGAAAGGGGCCGAATGGCTATGGCTACACCTTC
. TRBJ2-1 . TRBV12-3/TRBV12-4 13 CASSDFPYYEQFF TGTGCCAGCAGTGATTTTCCATACTACGAGCAGTTCTTC
many TRBJ1-2 TRBD1 TRBV7-7 14 CASSLGTANYGYTF TGTGCCAGCAGCCTCGGGACAGCTAACTATGGCTACACCTTC
. TRBJ1-2 . TRBV5-1 15 CASSKGEQFSYGYTF TGCGCCAGCAGCAAGGGAGAACAGTTTTCCTATGGCTACACCTTC
few TRBJ2-6 . TRBV14 16 CASSARRVSGANVLTF TGTGCCAGCAGCGCTAGACGGGTTTCTGGGGCCAACGTCCTGACTTTC
. TRBJ2-1 . TRBV10-1 13 CASRQLRRYEQFF TGCGCCAGCAGACAGCTAAGAAGGTATGAGCAGTTCTTC
. TRBJ2-7 . TRBV4-1 18 CASSHFQGTYDFSYEQYF TGCGCCAGCAGCCATTTTCAGGGGACTTACGACTTCTCCTACGAGCAGTACTTC
. TRBJ2-1 . TRBV18 15 CASSQGRSPYNEQFF TGTGCCAGCTCACAGGGACGGTCCCCCTACAATGAGCAGTTCTTC
. TRBJ2-1 . TRBV14 13 CASKAWSNVEQFF TGTGCCAGCAAAGCCTGGTCCAACGTGGAGCAGTTCTTC
. TRBJ2-5 . TRBV29-1 14 CSVGLRLQQETQYF TGCAGCGTTGGGTTGAGGCTCCAACAAGAGACCCAGTACTTC
few TRBJ2-4 . TRBV4-2 16 CASSQDTLIAKNIQYF TGTGCCAGCAGCCAAGATACCCTAATAGCCAAAAACATTCAGTACTTC
. TRBJ2-1 TRBD2 TRBV29-1 18 CSSHHLGLAGGAYNEQFF TGCAGCTCTCACCACCTGGGACTAGCGGGGGGGGCCTACAATGAGCAGTTCTTC
. TRBJ2-2 . TRBV27 12 CASRLVTGELFF TGTGCCAGCAGACTGGTCACCGGGGAGCTGTTTTTT
. TRBJ2-7 TRBD2 TRBV20-1 13 CSARHGTSGEQYF TGCAGTGCTAGACACGGGACTAGCGGAGAGCAGTACTTC
. TRBJ2-7 TRBD1 TRBV5-1 14 CASSWTGAMGEQYF TGCGCCAGCAGCTGGACAGGGGCCATGGGCGAGCAGTACTTC
. TRBJ2-3 . TRBV28 15 CASTLMAQGADTQYF TGTGCCAGCACCCTGATGGCCCAGGGTGCAGATACGCAGTATTTT
. TRBJ2-1 . TRBV20-1 12 CRARDLQETQFF TGCAGGGCTAGAGATCTCCAAGAGACCCAGTTCTTC
. TRBJ2-1 TRBD2 TRBV27 14 CASRAAGEYNEQFF TGTGCCAGCAGGGCAGCGGGAGAGTACAATGAGCAGTTCTTC
. TRBJ2-3 TRBD2 TRBV20-1 16 CSARVRTSGGIDTQYF TGCAGTGCTAGGGTCAGGACTAGCGGGGGGATAGATACGCAGTATTTT